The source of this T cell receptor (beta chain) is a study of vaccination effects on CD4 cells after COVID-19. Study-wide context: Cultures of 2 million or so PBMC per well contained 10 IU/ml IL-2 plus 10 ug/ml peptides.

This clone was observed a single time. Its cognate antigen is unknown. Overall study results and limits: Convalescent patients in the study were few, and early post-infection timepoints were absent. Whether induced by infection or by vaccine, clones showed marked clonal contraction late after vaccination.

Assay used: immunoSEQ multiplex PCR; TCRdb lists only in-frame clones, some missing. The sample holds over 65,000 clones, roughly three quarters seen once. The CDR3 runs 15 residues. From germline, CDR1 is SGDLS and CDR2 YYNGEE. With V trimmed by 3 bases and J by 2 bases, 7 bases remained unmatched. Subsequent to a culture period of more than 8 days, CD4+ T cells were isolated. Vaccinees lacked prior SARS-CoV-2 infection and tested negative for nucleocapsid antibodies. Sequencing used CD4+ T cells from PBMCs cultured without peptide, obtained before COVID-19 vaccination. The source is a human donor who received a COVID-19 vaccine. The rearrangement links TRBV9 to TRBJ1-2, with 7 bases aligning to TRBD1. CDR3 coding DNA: TGTGCCAGCAGCGCCCAGGGGGTGGGGAACTATGGCTACACCTTC. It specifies CASSAQGVGNYGYTF.